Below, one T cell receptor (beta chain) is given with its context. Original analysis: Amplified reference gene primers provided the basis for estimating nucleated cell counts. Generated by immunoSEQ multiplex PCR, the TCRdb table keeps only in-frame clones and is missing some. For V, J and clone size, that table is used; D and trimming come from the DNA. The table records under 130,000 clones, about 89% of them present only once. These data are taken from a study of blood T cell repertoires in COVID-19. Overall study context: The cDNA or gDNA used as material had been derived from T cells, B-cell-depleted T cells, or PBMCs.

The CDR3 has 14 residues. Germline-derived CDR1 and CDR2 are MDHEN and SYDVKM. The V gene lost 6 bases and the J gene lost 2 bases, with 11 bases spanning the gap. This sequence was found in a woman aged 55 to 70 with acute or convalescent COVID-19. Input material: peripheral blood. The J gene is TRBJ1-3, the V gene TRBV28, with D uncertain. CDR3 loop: CASSPLSPGNTIYF. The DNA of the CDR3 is TGTGCCAGCAGCCCCCTGAGTCCTGGAAACACCATATATTTT.